This section outlines one TCR beta chain sequence together with its context. What it binds is unknown. This record belongs to a study of CXCR3-negative and CXCR3-positive naive CD8 T cells. Across the study: Per-library TRB read counts averaged about 1.5 +/- 0.3 million, adding up to about 150 million in total. Study observations and caveats: Naive CXCR3-positive and CXCR3-negative cells shared similar TRBV-TRBJ usage, unlike memory cells. Hydrophobicity of TRB CDR3s was greater in CXCR3-positive naive cells than in CXCR3-negative naive cells.

UMI labels and 5' RACE were used to prepare the TRB cDNA libraries. TCRdb re-called the 5' RACE reads and catalogs CDR3 proteins one per entry, DNA excluded. The clone table shows about 98,000 distinct CDR3 sequences, with the ten largest holding 1.1%. Germline lookup yields CDR1 SEHNR and CDR2 FQNEAQ (reference sequence). The CDR3 contains 15 residues. Material for sequencing was naive CXCR3+ CD8+ T cells from blood. This sample's subset: CD45RO-CCR7+CD27+CD95- naive CD8+ T cells expressing CXCR3 (TNR3+). This TCR was sampled from a human donor in good health. Some clones in this sample may be carry-over from other donors' samples. The chain couples TRBV7-9 to TRBJ2-7; TCRdb outputs TRBD1, but without DNA this stays unchecked. The CDR3: CASSHSDSGVYEQYF.